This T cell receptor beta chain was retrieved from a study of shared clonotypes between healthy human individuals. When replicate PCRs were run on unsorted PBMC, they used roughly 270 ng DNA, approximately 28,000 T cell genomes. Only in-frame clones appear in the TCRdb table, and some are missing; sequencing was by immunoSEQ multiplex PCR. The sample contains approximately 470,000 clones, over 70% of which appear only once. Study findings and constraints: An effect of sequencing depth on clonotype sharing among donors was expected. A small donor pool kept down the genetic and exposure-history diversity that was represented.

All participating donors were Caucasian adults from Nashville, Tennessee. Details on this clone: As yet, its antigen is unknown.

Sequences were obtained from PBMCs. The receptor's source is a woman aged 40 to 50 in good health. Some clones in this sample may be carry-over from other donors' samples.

CDR3 loop: CASSLWDFQETQYF. In nucleotides, the CDR3 is TGCGCCAGCAGCTTATGGGATTTCCAAGAGACCCAGTACTTC. The V call is TRBV5-1, the J call TRBJ2-5; D not certain. Germline V gene data show CDR1 as SGHRS and CDR2 as YFSETQ. The V end was cut by 2 bases, the J end by 1 base, with 9 bases between. The CDR3 extends over 14 amino acids.